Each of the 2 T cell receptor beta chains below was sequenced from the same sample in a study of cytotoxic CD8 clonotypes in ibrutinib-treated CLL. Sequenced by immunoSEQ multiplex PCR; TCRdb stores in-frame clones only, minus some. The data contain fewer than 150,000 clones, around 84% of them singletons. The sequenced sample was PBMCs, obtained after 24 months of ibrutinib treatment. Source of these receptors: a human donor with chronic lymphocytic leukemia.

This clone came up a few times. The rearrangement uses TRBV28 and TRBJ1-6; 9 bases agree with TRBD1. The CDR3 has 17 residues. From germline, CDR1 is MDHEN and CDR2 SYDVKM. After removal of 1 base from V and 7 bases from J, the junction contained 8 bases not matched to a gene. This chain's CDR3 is CASSLLRTGASNSPLHF. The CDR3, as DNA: TGTGCCAGCAGTTTATTGCGGACAGGGGCATCCAATTCACCCCTCCACTTT.

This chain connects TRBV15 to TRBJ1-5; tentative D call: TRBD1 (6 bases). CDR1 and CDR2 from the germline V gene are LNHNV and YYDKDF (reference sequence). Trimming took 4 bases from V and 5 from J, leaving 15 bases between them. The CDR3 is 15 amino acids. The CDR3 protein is CATSNDRGWDQPQHF. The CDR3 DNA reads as TGTGCCACCAGCAATGATAGGGGGTGGGATCAGCCCCAGCATTTT.